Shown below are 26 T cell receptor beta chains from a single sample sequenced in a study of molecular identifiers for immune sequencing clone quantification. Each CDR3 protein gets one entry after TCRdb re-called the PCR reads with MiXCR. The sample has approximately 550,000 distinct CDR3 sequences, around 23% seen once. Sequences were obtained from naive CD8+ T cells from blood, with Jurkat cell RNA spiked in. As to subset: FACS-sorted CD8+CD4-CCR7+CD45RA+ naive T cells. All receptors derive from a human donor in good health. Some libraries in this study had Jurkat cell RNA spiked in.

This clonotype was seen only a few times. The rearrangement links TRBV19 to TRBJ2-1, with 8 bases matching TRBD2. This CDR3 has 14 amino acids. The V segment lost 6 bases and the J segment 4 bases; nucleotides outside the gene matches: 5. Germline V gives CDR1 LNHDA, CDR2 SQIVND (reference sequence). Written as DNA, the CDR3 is TGTGCCAGTAGATATAGCGGGGCTTACAATGAGCAGTTCTTC. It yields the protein CASRYSGAYNEQFF. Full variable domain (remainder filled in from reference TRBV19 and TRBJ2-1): DGGITQSPKYLFRKEGQNVTLSCEQNLNHDAMYWYRQDPGQGLRLIYYSQIVNDFQKGDIAEGYSVSREKKESFPLTVTSAQKNPTAFYLCASRYSGAYNEQFFGPGTRLTVL.

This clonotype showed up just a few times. CDR3 nucleotide sequence: TGCGCCAGCAGCTTGGTAACAGGGCTGGACACTCAGTACTTC. This sequence encodes CASSLVTGLDTQYF. The chain is built from TRBV5-1 and TRBJ2-4; possible D gene TRBD1, 6 bases. Germline values: CDR1 SGHRS, CDR2 YFSETQ. The CDR3 consists of 14 residues. V was cut by 0 bases and J by 12 bases, with 16 bases left in between.

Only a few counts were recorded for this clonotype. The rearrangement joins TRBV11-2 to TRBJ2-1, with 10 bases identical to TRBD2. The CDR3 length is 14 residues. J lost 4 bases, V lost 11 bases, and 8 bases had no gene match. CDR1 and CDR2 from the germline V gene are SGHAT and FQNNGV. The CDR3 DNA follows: TGTGCCGGGGGCGGGACTAGCGTGTACAATGAGCAGTTCTTC. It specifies CAGGGTSVYNEQFF.

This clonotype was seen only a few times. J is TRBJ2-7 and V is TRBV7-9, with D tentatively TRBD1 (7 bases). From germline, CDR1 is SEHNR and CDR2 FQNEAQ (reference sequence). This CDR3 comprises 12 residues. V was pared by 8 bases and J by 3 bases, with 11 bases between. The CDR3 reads CASGGGHYEQYF. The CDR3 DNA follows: TGTGCCAGCGGAGGGGGCCACTACGAGCAGTACTTC.

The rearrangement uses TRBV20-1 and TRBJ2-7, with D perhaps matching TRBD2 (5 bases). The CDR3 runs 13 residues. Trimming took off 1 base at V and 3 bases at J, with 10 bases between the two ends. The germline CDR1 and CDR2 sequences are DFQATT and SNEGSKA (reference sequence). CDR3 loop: CSARVLENYEQYF. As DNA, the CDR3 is TGCAGTGCTAGAGTACTAGAGAACTACGAGCAGTACTTC.

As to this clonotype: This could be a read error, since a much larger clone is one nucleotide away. CDR3 region: CARSQGSSTEAFF. The CDR3 nucleotides read TGCGCCCGCAGCCAGGGGAGTTCCACTGAAGCTTTCTTT. This chain uses TRBV4-1 with TRBJ1-1, with D possibly TRBD1 on 6 matching bases. The CDR3 loop spans 13 amino acids. Germline CDR1 and CDR2: MGHRA and YSYEKL.

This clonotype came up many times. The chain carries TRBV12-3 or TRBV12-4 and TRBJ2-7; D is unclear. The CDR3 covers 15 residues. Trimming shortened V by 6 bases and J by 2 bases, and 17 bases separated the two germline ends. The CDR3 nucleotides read TGTGCCAGCAGCTCCTCAATGGGGTTACCCTACGAGCAGTACTTC. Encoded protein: CASSSSMGLPYEQYF.

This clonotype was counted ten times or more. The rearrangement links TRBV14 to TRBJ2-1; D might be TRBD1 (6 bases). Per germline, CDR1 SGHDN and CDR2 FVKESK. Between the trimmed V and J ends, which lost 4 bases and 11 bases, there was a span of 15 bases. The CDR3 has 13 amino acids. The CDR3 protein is CASSPPAGVKQFF. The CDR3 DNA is TGTGCCAGCAGCCCACCAGCAGGGGTTAAGCAGTTCTTC.

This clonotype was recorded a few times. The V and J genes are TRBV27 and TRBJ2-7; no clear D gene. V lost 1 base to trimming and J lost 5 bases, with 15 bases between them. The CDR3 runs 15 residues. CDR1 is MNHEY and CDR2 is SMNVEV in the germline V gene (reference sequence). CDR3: CASSLLGARSDEQYF. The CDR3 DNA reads TGTGCCAGCAGTTTATTGGGTGCCCGGAGCGACGAGCAGTACTTC.

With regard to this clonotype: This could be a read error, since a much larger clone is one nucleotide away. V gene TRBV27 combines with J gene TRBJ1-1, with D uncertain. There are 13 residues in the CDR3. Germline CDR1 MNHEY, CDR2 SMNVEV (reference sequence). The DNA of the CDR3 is TGTGCCGGCAGTTTAGGCAGTGGAACTGAAGCTTTCTTT. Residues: CAGSLGSGTEAFF.

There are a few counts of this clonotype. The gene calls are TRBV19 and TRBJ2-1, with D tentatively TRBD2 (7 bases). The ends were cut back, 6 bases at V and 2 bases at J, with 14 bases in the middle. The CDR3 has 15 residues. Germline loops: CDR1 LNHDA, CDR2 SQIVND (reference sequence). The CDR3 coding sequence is TGTGCCAGTAGCCTAGCGGCAGGGGCCTACAATGAGCAGTTCTTC. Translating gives CASSLAAGAYNEQFF.

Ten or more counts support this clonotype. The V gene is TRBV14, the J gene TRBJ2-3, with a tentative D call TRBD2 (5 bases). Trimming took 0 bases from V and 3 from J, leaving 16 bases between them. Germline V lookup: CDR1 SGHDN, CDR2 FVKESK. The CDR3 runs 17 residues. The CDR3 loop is CASSQEDPAVFTDTQYF. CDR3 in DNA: TGTGCCAGCAGCCAAGAAGATCCAGCGGTTTTTACAGATACGCAGTATTTT.

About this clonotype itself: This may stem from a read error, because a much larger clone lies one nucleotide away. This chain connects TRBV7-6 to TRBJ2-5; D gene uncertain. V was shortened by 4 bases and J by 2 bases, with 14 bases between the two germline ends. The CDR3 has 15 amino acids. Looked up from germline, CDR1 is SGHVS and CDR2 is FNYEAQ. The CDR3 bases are TGTGCCAGCAGCTCAGTCTCGACGGTACAAGAGACCCAGTACTTC. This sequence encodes CASSSVSTVQETQYF.

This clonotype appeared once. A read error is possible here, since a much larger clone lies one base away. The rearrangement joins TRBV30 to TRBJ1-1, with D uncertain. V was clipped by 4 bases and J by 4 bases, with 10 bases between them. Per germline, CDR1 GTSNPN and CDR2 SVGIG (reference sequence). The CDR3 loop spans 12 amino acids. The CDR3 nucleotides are TGTGCCTGGATTCCCATCGGCACTGAAGCTTTCTTT. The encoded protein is CAWIPIGTEAFF.

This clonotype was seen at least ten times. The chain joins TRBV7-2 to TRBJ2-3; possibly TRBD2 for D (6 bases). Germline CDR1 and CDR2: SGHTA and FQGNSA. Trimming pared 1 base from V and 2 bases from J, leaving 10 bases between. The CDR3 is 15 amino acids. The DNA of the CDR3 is TGTGCCAGCAGCTTAGTCGGAGGGTACACAGATACGCAGTATTTT. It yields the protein CASSLVGGYTDTQYF. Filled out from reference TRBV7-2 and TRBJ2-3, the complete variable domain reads GAGVSQSPSNKVTEKGKDVELRCDPISGHTALYWYRQSLGQGLEFLIYFQGNSAPDKSGLPSDRFSAERTGGSVSTLTIQRTQQEDSAVYLCASSLVGGYTDTQYFGPGTRLTVL.

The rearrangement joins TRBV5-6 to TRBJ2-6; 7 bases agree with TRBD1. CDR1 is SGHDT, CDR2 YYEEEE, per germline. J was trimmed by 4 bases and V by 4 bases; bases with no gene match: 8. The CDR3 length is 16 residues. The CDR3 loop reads CASSPTGWVGANVLTF. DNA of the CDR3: TGTGCCAGCAGCCCGACAGGGTGGGTGGGGGCCAACGTCCTGACTTTC.

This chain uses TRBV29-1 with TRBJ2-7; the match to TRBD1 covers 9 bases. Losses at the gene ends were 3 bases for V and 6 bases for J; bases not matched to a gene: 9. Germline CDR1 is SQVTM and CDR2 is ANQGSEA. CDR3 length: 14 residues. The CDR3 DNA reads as TGCAGCGTTGATCCCGGGACAGGGTCGAGCGAGCAGTACTTC. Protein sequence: CSVDPGTGSSEQYF.

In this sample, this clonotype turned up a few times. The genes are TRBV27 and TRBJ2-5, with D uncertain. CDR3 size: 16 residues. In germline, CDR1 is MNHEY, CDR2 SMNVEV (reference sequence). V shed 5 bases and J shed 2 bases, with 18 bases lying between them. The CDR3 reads CASSPLTPRRQETQYF. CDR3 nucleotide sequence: TGTGCCAGCAGTCCGCTGACACCCAGGAGACAAGAGACCCAGTACTTC.

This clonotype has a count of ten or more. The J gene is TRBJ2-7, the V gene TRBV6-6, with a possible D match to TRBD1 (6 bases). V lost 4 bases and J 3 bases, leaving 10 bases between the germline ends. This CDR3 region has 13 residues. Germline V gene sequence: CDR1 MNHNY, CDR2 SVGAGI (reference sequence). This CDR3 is CASSFRDNYEQYF. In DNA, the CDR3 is TGTGCCAGCAGTTTTCGGGACAACTACGAGCAGTACTTC.

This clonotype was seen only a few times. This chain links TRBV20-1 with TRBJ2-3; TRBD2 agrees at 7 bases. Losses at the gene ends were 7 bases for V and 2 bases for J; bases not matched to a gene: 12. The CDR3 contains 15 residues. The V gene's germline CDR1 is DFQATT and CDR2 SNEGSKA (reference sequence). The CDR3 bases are TGCAGTGTCGGGGGGATTGGGGGGAACACAGATACGCAGTATTTT. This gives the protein CSVGGIGGNTDTQYF.

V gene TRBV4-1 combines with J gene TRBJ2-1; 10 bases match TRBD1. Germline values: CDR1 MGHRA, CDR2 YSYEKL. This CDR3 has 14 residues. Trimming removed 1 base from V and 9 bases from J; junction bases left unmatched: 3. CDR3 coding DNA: TGCGCCAGCAGCCAAGGACAGGGGGCTGCTGAGCAGTTCTTC. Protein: CASSQGQGAAEQFF.

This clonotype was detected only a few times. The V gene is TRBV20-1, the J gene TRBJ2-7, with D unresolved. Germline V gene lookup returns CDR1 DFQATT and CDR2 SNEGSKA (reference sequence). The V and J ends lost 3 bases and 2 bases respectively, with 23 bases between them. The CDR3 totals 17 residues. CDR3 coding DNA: TGCAGTGCTAGGGAGCCGATTCGACGGTCGACTCCCTACGAGCAGTACTTC. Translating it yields CSAREPIRRSTPYEQYF.

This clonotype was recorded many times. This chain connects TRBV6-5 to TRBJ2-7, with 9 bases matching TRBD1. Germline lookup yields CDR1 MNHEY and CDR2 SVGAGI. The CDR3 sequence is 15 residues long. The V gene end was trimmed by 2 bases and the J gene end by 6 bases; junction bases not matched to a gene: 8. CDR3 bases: TGTGCCAGCAGTTACGCGGGACAGGGAAGTACCGAGCAGTACTTC. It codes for CASSYAGQGSTEQYF.

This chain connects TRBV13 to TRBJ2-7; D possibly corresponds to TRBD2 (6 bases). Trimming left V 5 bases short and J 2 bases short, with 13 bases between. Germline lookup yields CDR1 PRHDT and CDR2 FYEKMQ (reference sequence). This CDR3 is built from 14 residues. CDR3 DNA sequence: TGTGCCAGCAGCCACGGGCCTAGCGCCTACGAGCAGTACTTC. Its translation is CASSHGPSAYEQYF.

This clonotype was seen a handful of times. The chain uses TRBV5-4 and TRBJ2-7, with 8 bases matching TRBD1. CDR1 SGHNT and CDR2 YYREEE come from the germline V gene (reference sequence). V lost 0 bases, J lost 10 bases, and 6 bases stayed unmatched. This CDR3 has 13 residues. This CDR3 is CASSLAGQGSQYF. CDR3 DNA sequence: TGTGCCAGCAGCTTGGCTGGACAGGGATCTCAGTACTTC.

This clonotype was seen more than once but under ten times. The CDR3 is CASSQEDRRLDYGYTF. The CDR3, as DNA: TGCGCCAGCAGCCAAGAAGACAGGCGGCTAGACTATGGCTACACCTTC. The V call is TRBV4-1, the J call TRBJ1-2, with TRBD1 as a possible D gene (6 bases). The CDR3 runs 16 residues. Germline V CDR1 and CDR2: MGHRA, YSYEKL. V was shortened by 0 bases and J by 3 bases, with 14 bases between the two germline ends.